Presented here are 20 T cell receptor beta chains from one specimen sequenced in a study of cytotoxic CD8 clonotypes in ibrutinib-treated CLL. TCRdb's copy holds only in-frame clones and misses some; the assay was immunoSEQ multiplex PCR. The table has 150,000 to 200,000 clones, more than 65% seen once. The specimen comprised PBMCs, sampled after 12 months of ibrutinib treatment. Receptor source: a human donor with chronic lymphocytic leukemia.

This clone was seen just once. The CDR3 bases are TGTGCCAGCTCACCTTGGGAAGGGGGCAAGGAGCTGTTTTTT. It encodes CASSPWEGGKELFF. This chain uses TRBV18 with TRBJ2-2; 7 bases are a match to TRBD1. This CDR3 comprises 14 residues. V gave up 3 bases and J gave up 10 bases; unmatched junction bases: 8. The germline V gene encodes CDR1 KGHSH and CDR2 LQKENI. Full variable domain (rest looked up from reference TRBV18 and TRBJ2-2): NAGVMQNPRHLVRRRGQEARLRCSPMKGHSHVYWYRQLPEEGLKFMVYLQKENIIDESGMPKERFSAEFPKEGPSILRIQQVVRGDSAAYFCASSPWEGGKELFFGEGSRLTVL.

CDR3 region: CASSPLSNQPQHF. DNA for the CDR3: TGTGCCAGCAGCCCCCTTAGCAATCAGCCCCAGCATTTT. The chain joins TRBV9 to TRBJ1-5; D is unresolved. The CDR3 has 13 amino acids. Per the germline V gene, CDR1 is SGDLS and CDR2 is YYNGEE. Between the trimmed V and J ends, which lost 4 bases and 0 bases, there was a span of 5 bases.

As DNA, the CDR3 is TGTGCCAGCAGCCCAGGGACAGCCTACTCCGGTGGCTACACCTTC. Its protein product is CASSPGTAYSGGYTF. The rearrangement uses TRBV7-2 and TRBJ1-2, with 7 bases identical to TRBD1. Trimming at V came to 5 bases and at J to 7 bases, leaving 13 bases not matched to a gene. The CDR3 spans 15 residues. Germline lookup yields CDR1 SGHTA and CDR2 FQGNSA.

The chain is built from TRBV7-2 and TRBJ1-1; D is undetermined. Germline V lookup: CDR1 SGHTA, CDR2 FQGNSA. The CDR3 is 12 residues long. Trimming took off 1 base at V and 10 bases at J, with 10 bases between the two ends. CDR3 sequence reads: CASSLGPGVAFF. The DNA of the CDR3 is TGTGCCAGCAGCTTAGGGCCCGGGGTAGCTTTCTTT.

Worth noting for this clone: This CDR3 is also generated by other DNA sequences in the sample. The J gene is TRBJ2-7, the V gene TRBV15; a possible D gene is TRBD1 (6 bases). V was trimmed by 0 bases and J by 3 bases, leaving 9 bases between them. Germline V lookup: CDR1 LNHNV, CDR2 YYDKDF (reference sequence). The CDR3 is made up of 14 amino acids. The CDR3 spells CATSRDRGGYEQYF. In nucleotides, the CDR3 is TGTGCCACCAGCAGAGACAGGGGCGGCTACGAGCAGTACTTC.

This clone is deemed medium-sized (0.01 to 0.1%). The gene calls are TRBV27 and TRBJ2-5, with TRBD1 matching 7 bases. There are 16 residues in the CDR3. Germline V gene data show CDR1 as MNHEY and CDR2 as SMNVEV (reference sequence). The ends lost 0 bases at V and 6 bases at J; junction bases unmatched: 10. CDR3 amino acids: CASSLSVLGGAKTQYF. DNA for the CDR3: TGTGCCAGCAGTTTATCAGTCCTAGGGGGCGCGAAGACCCAGTACTTC.

V and J are TRBV27 and TRBJ2-7, with D maybe TRBD2 (5 bases). V lost 0 bases and J lost 6, with 27 bases in between. This CDR3 comprises 19 residues. Germline assignment: CDR1 MNHEY and CDR2 SMNVEV (reference sequence). CDR3: CASSLSIAEPGIGHSEQYF. CDR3 coding DNA: TGTGCCAGCAGTTTATCGATCGCCGAGCCGGGGATCGGCCATAGCGAGCAGTACTTC.

The chain is built from TRBV28 and TRBJ1-1; 7 positions match TRBD1. Germline V lookup: CDR1 MDHEN, CDR2 SYDVKM. The CDR3 totals 15 residues. The junction had 5 bases not matched to a gene; V was cut back by 1 base and J by 3 bases. CDR3 in amino acids: CASSLYRGGDTEAFF. CDR3 nucleotides: TGTGCCAGCAGTTTATACAGGGGAGGTGACACTGAAGCTTTCTTT. Based on the CDR3 plus reference TRBV28 and TRBJ1-1, the full variable domain is DVKVTQSSRYLVKRTGEKVFLECVQDMDHENMFWYRQDPGLGLRLIYFSYDVKMKEKGDIPEGYSVSREKKERFSLILESASTNQTSMYLCASSLYRGGDTEAFFGQGTRLTVV.

The table lists this clone with many counts. The V gene is TRBV7-9, the J gene TRBJ2-3; 14 bases are a match to TRBD2. This CDR3 contains 15 residues. Losses at the gene ends were 6 bases for V and 6 bases for J; bases not matched to a gene: 5. Germline CDR1 is SEHNR and CDR2 is FQNEAQ (reference sequence). The CDR3 nucleotides read TGTGCCAGCAGAAGACTAGCGGGGGGGCCGGATACGCAGTATTTT. Translated, it gives CASRRLAGGPDTQYF.

The chain employs TRBV5-6 and TRBJ1-6; 7 bases match TRBD1. Germline V gene data show CDR1 as SGHDT and CDR2 as YYEEEE. Trimming at V came to 1 base and at J to 5 bases, leaving 3 bases not matched to a gene. The CDR3 runs 15 residues. CDR3: CASSLTGVNNSPLHF. In nucleotides, the CDR3 is TGTGCCAGCAGCTTGACAGGGGTCAATAATTCACCCCTCCACTTT. The complete variable domain, with remaining parts taken from reference TRBV5-6 and TRBJ1-6, reads DAGVTQSPTHLIKTRGQQVTLRCSPKSGHDTVSWYQQALGQGPQFIFQYYEEEERQRGNFPDRFSGHQFPNYSSELNVNALLLGDSALYLCASSLTGVNNSPLHFGNGTRLTVT.

This chain connects TRBV11-2 to TRBJ1-3; no firm D call. CDR3 length: 14 residues. The ends were cut back, 1 base at V and 4 bases at J, with 8 bases in the middle. The germline V gene has CDR1 SGHAT and CDR2 FQNNGV. DNA for the CDR3: TGTGCCAGCAGCTTAGGGCCGAACGGAAACACCATATATTTT. It codes for CASSLGPNGNTIYF.

The V gene is TRBV7-2, the J gene TRBJ1-2; D ambiguous. The germline V and J ends were trimmed by 4 bases and 5 bases, with 14 bases remaining between them. Germline values: CDR1 SGHTA, CDR2 FQGNSA. The CDR3 covers 14 residues. The CDR3 reads CASSSPAAGYGYTF. In DNA form, the CDR3 reads TGTGCCAGCAGCTCCCCGGCAGCCGGATATGGCTACACCTTC. The full variable domain, in which reference TRBV7-2 and TRBJ1-2 provide the parts outside the CDR3, is GAGVSQSPSNKVTEKGKDVELRCDPISGHTALYWYRQSLGQGLEFLIYFQGNSAPDKSGLPSDRFSAERTGGSVSTLTIQRTQQEDSAVYLCASSSPAAGYGYTFGSGTRLTVV.

The chain is built from TRBV28 and TRBJ1-2; 8 nucleotides align to TRBD1. The CDR3 length is 13 residues. CDR1 is MDHEN and CDR2 is SYDVKM in the germline V gene. The V segment lost 6 bases and the J segment 4 bases; nucleotides outside the gene matches: 4. Here the CDR3 reads CASSRQGTYGYTF. CDR3 nucleotide sequence: TGTGCCAGCAGCCGACAGGGGACCTATGGCTACACCTTC.

This chain links TRBV28 with TRBJ2-5; D is uncertain. The CDR3 sequence is 13 residues long. Trimming removed 6 bases at V and 2 bases at J, with 10 bases between. The germline CDR1 and CDR2 sequences are MDHEN and SYDVKM. The CDR3, as DNA: TGTGCCAGCAGCCCCGGAAGGCAAGAGACCCAGTACTTC. It translates to CASSPGRQETQYF. Supplemented by reference TRBV28 and TRBJ2-5, the full variable domain reads DVKVTQSSRYLVKRTGEKVFLECVQDMDHENMFWYRQDPGLGLRLIYFSYDVKMKEKGDIPEGYSVSREKKERFSLILESASTNQTSMYLCASSPGRQETQYFGPGTRLLVL.

The chain combines TRBV7-2 with TRBJ1-4, with TRBD1 matching over 9 bases. The germline gives CDR1 SGHTA, CDR2 FQGNSA. This CDR3 region has 17 residues. V lost 5 bases, J lost 8 bases, and 15 bases stayed unmatched. The CDR3, as DNA: TGTGCCAGCAGCCCAGTAACCGCCGGGACAGGGAACGAAAAACTGTTTTTT. Translated, it gives CASSPVTAGTGNEKLFF.

The sample holds a few counts of this clone. This chain connects TRBV9 to TRBJ2-7, with D unresolved. Between the trimmed V and J ends, which lost 0 bases and 0 bases, there was a span of 7 bases. In germline, CDR1 is SGDLS, CDR2 YYNGEE. This CDR3 is built from 14 residues. The CDR3 DNA sequence: TGTGCCAGCAGCGTAGTCAGTACCTCCTACGAGCAGTACTTC. Amino acids: CASSVVSTSYEQYF.

The chain joins TRBV5-3 to TRBJ1-4; no clear D gene. TRBV5-3 is assigned to the ORF class and has an uncertain function. V lost 2 bases and J lost 2, with 7 bases in between. The CDR3 covers 14 residues. The CDR3 spells CARSFRWTNEKLFF. The CDR3 DNA follows: TGTGCCAGAAGCTTCCGGTGGACTAATGAAAAACTGTTTTTT.

The chain joins TRBV18 to TRBJ2-5, with D hard to call. The V gene lost 5 bases and the J gene lost 3 bases, with 10 bases spanning the gap. Germline values: CDR1 KGHSH, CDR2 LQKENI. This CDR3 is 13 amino acids long. CDR3 bases: TGTGCCAGCTCATTTCGGCTTAAAGAGACCCAGTACTTC. This codes for CASSFRLKETQYF. Full variable domain (remainder filled in from reference TRBV18 and TRBJ2-5): NAGVMQNPRHLVRRRGQEARLRCSPMKGHSHVYWYRQLPEEGLKFMVYLQKENIIDESGMPKERFSAEFPKEGPSILRIQQVVRGDSAAYFCASSFRLKETQYFGPGTRLLVL.

This clone showed up just a few times. The chain uses TRBV5-1 and TRBJ2-2, with 8 nucleotides matching TRBD1. The length of the CDR3 is 16 residues. Germline lookup yields CDR1 SGHRS and CDR2 YFSETQ. V shed 4 bases and J 3 bases; nucleotides not matched to a gene: 8. The CDR3 region is CASSLTGEAYTGELFF. In DNA, the CDR3 is TGCGCCAGCAGCCTGACAGGGGAGGCATACACCGGGGAGCTGTTTTTT. Based on the CDR3 plus reference TRBV5-1 and TRBJ2-2, the full variable domain is KAGVTQTPRYLIKTRGQQVTLSCSPISGHRSVSWYQQTPGQGLQFLFEYFSETQRNKGNFPGRFSGRQFSNSRSEMNVSTLELGDSALYLCASSLTGEAYTGELFFGEGSRLTVL.

The rearrangement joins TRBV9 to TRBJ1-1; 10 bases match TRBD1. Germline loops: CDR1 SGDLS, CDR2 YYNGEE. V lost 0 bases and J lost 5; bases outside the gene matches: 1. The CDR3 extends over 14 amino acids. DNA for the CDR3: TGTGCCAGCAGCGTAGGGGGACAGGGGACTGAAGCTTTCTTT. Amino acids: CASSVGGQGTEAFF.